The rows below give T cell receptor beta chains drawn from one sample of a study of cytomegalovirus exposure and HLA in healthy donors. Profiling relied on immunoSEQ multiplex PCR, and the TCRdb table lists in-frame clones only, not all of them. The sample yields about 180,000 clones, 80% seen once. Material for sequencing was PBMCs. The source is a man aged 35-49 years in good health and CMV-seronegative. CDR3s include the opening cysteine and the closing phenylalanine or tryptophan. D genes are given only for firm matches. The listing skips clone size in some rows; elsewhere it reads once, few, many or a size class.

CDR3: CASRFRSGRNPDTQYF; DNA: TGTGCCAGCAGATTCCGAAGCGGGAGGAACCCAGATACGCAGTATTTT; J: TRBJ2-3; V: TRBV7-8; size: .; D: TRBD2
CDR3: CASRKGTGEKLFF; DNA: TGTGCCAGCAGAAAGGGGACAGGGGAAAAACTGTTTTTT; J: TRBJ1-4; V: TRBV6-5; size: .; D: TRBD1
CDR3: CASLVGGGDTEAFF; DNA: TGTGCCAGCCTAGTCGGGGGAGGGGACACTGAAGCTTTCTTT; J: TRBJ1-1; V: TRBV7-9; size: .; D: .
CDR3: CASRPTGGEQYF; DNA: TGTGCCAGTAGACCCACAGGGGGAGAGCAGTACTTC; J: TRBJ2-7; V: TRBV19; size: .; D: TRBD1
CDR3: CASSLVEGETQYF; DNA: TGTGCCAGCAGCTTGGTTGAGGGAGAGACCCAGTACTTC; J: TRBJ2-5; V: TRBV5-4; size: .; D: .
CDR3: CATSRGSGRNTEAFF; DNA: TGTGCCACCAGCAGAGGATCGGGGAGGAACACTGAAGCTTTCTTT; J: TRBJ1-1; V: TRBV15; size: .; D: .
CDR3: CATSRGALAGGSTDTQYF; DNA: TGTGCCACCAGCAGAGGTGCCTTAGCGGGAGGGAGCACAGATACGCAGTATTTT; J: TRBJ2-3; V: TRBV15; size: .; D: TRBD2
CDR3: CASSPRGEGTEAFF; DNA: TGTGCCAGCTCACCACGGGGGGAGGGCACTGAAGCTTTCTTT; J: TRBJ1-1; V: TRBV18; size: few; D: .
CDR3: CAISESGRGQYF; DNA: TGTGCCATCAGTGAGTCGGGGCGGGGGCAGTACTTC; J: TRBJ2-7; V: TRBV10-3; size: .; D: .
CDR3: CASSIGGVSYNEQFF; DNA: TGTGCCAGTAGTATCGGCGGGGTCTCCTACAATGAGCAGTTCTTC; J: TRBJ2-1; V: TRBV19; size: .; D: .
CDR3: CASSLVTGTEAFF; DNA: TGTGCCAGCAGCTTGGTGACAGGCACTGAAGCTTTCTTT; J: TRBJ1-1; V: TRBV7-2; size: .; D: .
CDR3: CASSEHQGGGYTF; DNA: TGTGCCAGCAGCGAGCACCAGGGCGGCGGCTACACCTTC; J: TRBJ1-2; V: TRBV7-3; size: .; D: .
CDR3: CASSPNDEGTEAFF; DNA: TGTGCCAGCTCACCAAATGATGAGGGTACTGAAGCTTTCTTT; J: TRBJ1-1; V: TRBV18; size: .; D: .
CDR3: CASSPGESWNNEQFF; DNA: TGTGCCAGCAGCCCAGGGGAATCATGGAACAATGAGCAGTTCTTC; J: TRBJ2-1; V: TRBV5-8; size: .; D: .
CDR3: CASSGDSPEAFF; DNA: TGTGCCAGCAGTGGGGACAGCCCTGAAGCTTTCTTT; J: TRBJ1-1; V: TRBV2; size: .; D: TRBD1
CDR3: CASSPYWSRQETQYF; DNA: TGTGCCAGTAGTCCCTACTGGAGCCGTCAAGAGACCCAGTACTTC; J: TRBJ2-5; V: TRBV19; size: few; D: .
CDR3: CASSLARGGSGNNEQFF; DNA: TGTGCCAGCAGCTTAGCGCGTGGCGGGAGTGGAAACAATGAGCAGTTCTTC; J: TRBJ2-1; V: TRBV7-2; size: .; D: TRBD2
CDR3: CASSPRSGTSGNTIYF; DNA: TGCGCCAGCAGCCCCCGATCAGGAACCTCTGGAAACACCATATATTTT; J: TRBJ1-3; V: TRBV5-1; size: .; D: .
CDR3: CASRPSGPHRDTQYF; DNA: TGTGCCAGCAGGCCAAGTGGGCCCCATAGGGATACGCAGTATTTT; J: TRBJ2-3; V: TRBV25-1; size: .; D: .
CDR3: CASARDRGLSEAFF; DNA: TGTGCCAGCGCCCGGGACAGGGGGCTTAGTGAAGCTTTCTTT; J: TRBJ1-1; V: TRBV7-9; size: .; D: TRBD1
CDR3: CASSSGTGKQELFF; DNA: TGTGCCAGCAGCTCTGGGACAGGAAAGCAAGAACTGTTTTTT; J: TRBJ1-4; V: TRBV7-9; size: .; D: TRBD1
CDR3: CASSENTGLGYEQYF; DNA: TGTGCCAGCAGTGAAAACACAGGGTTGGGCTACGAGCAGTACTTC; J: TRBJ2-7; V: TRBV6-1; size: .; D: .
CDR3: CSSSYDREAAFF; DNA: TGTTCCAGCAGCTACGACAGGGAGGCAGCTTTCTTT; J: TRBJ1-1; V: TRBV7-9; size: few; D: TRBD1
CDR3: CASSPPRSSGNTIYF; DNA: TGTGCCAGCTCACCACCTCGGAGCTCTGGAAACACCATATATTTT; J: TRBJ1-3; V: TRBV18; size: .; D: .
CDR3: CASSVATGGSVVNEQFF; DNA: TGTGCCAGCAGCGTAGCTACGGGTGGGAGCGTGGTCAATGAGCAGTTCTTC; J: TRBJ2-1; V: TRBV9; size: once; D: .
CDR3: CASSLRVAGGYTF; DNA: TGTGCCAGCAGCCTGCGTGTGGCGGGGGGCTACACCTTC; J: TRBJ1-2; V: TRBV5-4; size: once; D: .
CDR3: CASSLGGSTGELFF; DNA: TGTGCCAGCAGCTTAGGAGGTTCGACCGGGGAGCTGTTTTTT; J: TRBJ2-2; V: TRBV7-2; size: few; D: .
CDR3: CASSLKMRQGNTEAFF; DNA: TGTGCCAGCAGTTTAAAAATGCGGCAGGGGAACACTGAAGCTTTCTTT; J: TRBJ1-1; V: TRBV27; size: .; D: .
CDR3: CASSFGGEVYF; DNA: TGCGCCAGCAGCTTCGGCGGGGAGGTGTACTTC; J: TRBJ2-5; V: TRBV5-1; size: .; D: .
CDR3: CASSPGLAGVETQYF; DNA: TGTGCCAGCAGCCCCGGACTAGCGGGAGTAGAGACCCAGTACTTC; J: TRBJ2-5; V: TRBV7-3; size: few; D: TRBD2
CDR3: CASSPHRDLFGKNIQYF; DNA: TGTGCCAGTAGTCCTCACAGGGATCTCTTCGGCAAAAACATTCAGTACTTC; J: TRBJ2-4; V: TRBV19; size: .; D: .
CDR3: CAWRGGLAQPQHF; DNA: TGTGCCTGGAGGGGGGGGTTGGCTCAGCCCCAGCATTTT; J: TRBJ1-5; V: TRBV30; size: .; D: .
CDR3: CASSLLSGLYYNEQFF; DNA: TGTGCCAGCAGTTTATTAAGCGGCTTATACTACAATGAGCAGTTCTTC; J: TRBJ2-1; V: TRBV27; size: few; D: .
CDR3: CASSQGWGQPLQETQYF; DNA: TGTGCCAGCAGCCAGGGCTGGGGACAGCCCCTCCAAGAGACCCAGTACTTC; J: TRBJ2-5; V: TRBV14; size: .; D: TRBD1
CDR3: CASSESPGFSEAFF; DNA: TGCGCCAGCAGCGAATCGCCCGGTTTCTCTGAAGCTTTCTTT; J: TRBJ1-1; V: TRBV4-3; size: .; D: .
CDR3: CASSPLGASGSFHEQFF; DNA: TGTGCCAGCAGCCCCCTAGGGGCTAGCGGGAGTTTTCATGAGCAGTTCTTC; J: TRBJ2-1; V: TRBV7-6; size: few; D: TRBD2
CDR3: CASSYSGTGVYEQYF; DNA: TGTGCCAGCAGTTACTCAGGGACAGGGGTCTACGAGCAGTACTTC; J: TRBJ2-7; V: TRBV6-5; size: .; D: TRBD1
CDR3: CASSQDRDSYNEQFF; DNA: TGCGCCAGCAGCCAAGATAGGGACAGTTACAATGAGCAGTTCTTC; J: TRBJ2-1; V: TRBV4-3; size: .; D: TRBD1
CDR3: CASSSVTTGGTGIPEAFF; DNA: TGTGCCAGCAGCTCAGTTACTACAGGGGGCACGGGTATCCCTGAAGCTTTCTTT; J: TRBJ1-1; V: TRBV5-6; size: .; D: TRBD1
CDR3: CASRETANYGYTF; DNA: TGTGCCAGCAGGGAGACAGCGAACTATGGCTACACCTTC; J: TRBJ1-2; V: TRBV6-1; size: .; D: .
CDR3: CASSLQGPGTEAFF; DNA: TGTGCCAGCTCACTACAGGGACCCGGGACTGAAGCTTTCTTT; J: TRBJ1-1; V: TRBV18; size: .; D: .
CDR3: CASSVEIAGGFTGELFF; DNA: TGTGCCAGCAGCGTAGAAATAGCGGGAGGGTTTACCGGGGAGCTGTTTTTT; J: TRBJ2-2; V: TRBV9; size: .; D: TRBD2
CDR3: CASSPGQGSPTEAFF; DNA: TGTGCCAGCTCACCCGGACAGGGGTCACCCACTGAAGCTTTCTTT; J: TRBJ1-1; V: TRBV18; size: .; D: TRBD1
CDR3: CASSIGQGNYGYTF; DNA: TGTGCCAGTAGTATAGGACAGGGGAACTATGGCTACACCTTC; J: TRBJ1-2; V: TRBV19; size: .; D: TRBD1
CDR3: CSVGQGSYEQYF; DNA: TGCAGCGTTGGCCAGGGGTCCTACGAGCAGTACTTC; J: TRBJ2-7; V: TRBV29-1; size: .; D: .
CDR3: CASSLAGRGEQFF; DNA: TGTGCCAGCAGTTTAGCGGGGAGGGGTGAGCAGTTCTTC; J: TRBJ2-1; V: TRBV27; size: .; D: TRBD2
CDR3: CAVSGTGDVGQPQHF; DNA: TGTGCCGTATCCGGGACAGGGGATGTCGGTCAGCCCCAGCATTTT; J: TRBJ1-5; V: TRBV10-3; size: .; D: TRBD1
CDR3: CASSLLSAGVAEQYF; DNA: TGTGCCAGCAGCTTGCTCTCTGCGGGAGTGGCCGAGCAGTACTTC; J: TRBJ2-7; V: TRBV7-9; size: .; D: TRBD2
CDR3: CASSYSADTSGNTIYF; DNA: TGTGCCAGCAGTTACTCTGCGGACACCTCTGGAAACACCATATATTTT; J: TRBJ1-3; V: TRBV6-5; size: .; D: .